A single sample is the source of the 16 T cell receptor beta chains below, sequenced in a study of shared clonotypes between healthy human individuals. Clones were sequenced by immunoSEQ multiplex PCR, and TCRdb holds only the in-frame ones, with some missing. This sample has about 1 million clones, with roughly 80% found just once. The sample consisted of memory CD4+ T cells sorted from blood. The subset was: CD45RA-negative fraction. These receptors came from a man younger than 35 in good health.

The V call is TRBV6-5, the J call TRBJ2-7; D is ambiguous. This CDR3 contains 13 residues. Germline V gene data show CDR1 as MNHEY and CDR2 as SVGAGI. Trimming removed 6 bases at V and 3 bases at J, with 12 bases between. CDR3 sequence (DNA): TGTGCCAGCAGCCCCTTGGACCTCTACGAGCAGTACTTC. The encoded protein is CASSPLDLYEQYF.

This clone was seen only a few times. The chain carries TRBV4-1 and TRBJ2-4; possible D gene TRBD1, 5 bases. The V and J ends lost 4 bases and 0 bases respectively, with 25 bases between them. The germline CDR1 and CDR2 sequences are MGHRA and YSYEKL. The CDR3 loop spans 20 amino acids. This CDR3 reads CASSLDFRTTGPLAKNIQYF. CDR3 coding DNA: TGCGCCAGCAGCCTAGACTTCAGGACAACAGGTCCACTAGCCAAAAACATTCAGTACTTC.

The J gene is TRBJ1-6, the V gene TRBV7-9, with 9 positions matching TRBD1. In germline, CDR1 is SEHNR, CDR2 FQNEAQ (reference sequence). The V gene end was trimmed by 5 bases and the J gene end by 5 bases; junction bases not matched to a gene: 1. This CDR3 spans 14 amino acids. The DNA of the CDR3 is TGTGCCAGCAGCCGGACAGGGGATAATTCACCCCTCCACTTT. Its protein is CASSRTGDNSPLHF.

CDR3 DNA: TGTGCCAGCAGCTTACCGAGGAGCTCACCCCTCCACTTT. Amino acids: CASSLPRSSPLHF. V is TRBV11-2 and J is TRBJ1-6; D gene unclear. Between the trimmed V and J ends, which lost 2 bases and 10 bases, there was a span of 9 bases. Germline-derived CDR1 and CDR2 are SGHAT and FQNNGV. This CDR3 region has 13 residues.

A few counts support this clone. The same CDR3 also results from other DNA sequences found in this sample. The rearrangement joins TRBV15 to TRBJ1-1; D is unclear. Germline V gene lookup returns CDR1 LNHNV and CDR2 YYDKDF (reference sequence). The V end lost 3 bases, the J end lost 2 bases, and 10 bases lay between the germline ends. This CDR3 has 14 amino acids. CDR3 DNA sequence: TGTGCCACCAGCAGGGAGGGAGGCAACACTGAAGCTTTCTTT. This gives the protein CATSREGGNTEAFF.

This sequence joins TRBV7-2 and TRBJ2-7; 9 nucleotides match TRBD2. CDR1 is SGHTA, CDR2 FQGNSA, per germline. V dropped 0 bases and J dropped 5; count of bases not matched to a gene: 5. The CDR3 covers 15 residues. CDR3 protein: CASSLALAGVNEQYF. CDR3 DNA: TGTGCCAGCAGCTTAGCGTTAGCGGGAGTCAACGAGCAGTACTTC. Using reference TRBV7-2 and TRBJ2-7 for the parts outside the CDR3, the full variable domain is GAGVSQSPSNKVTEKGKDVELRCDPISGHTALYWYRQSLGQGLEFLIYFQGNSAPDKSGLPSDRFSAERTGGSVSTLTIQRTQQEDSAVYLCASSLALAGVNEQYFGPGTRLTVT.

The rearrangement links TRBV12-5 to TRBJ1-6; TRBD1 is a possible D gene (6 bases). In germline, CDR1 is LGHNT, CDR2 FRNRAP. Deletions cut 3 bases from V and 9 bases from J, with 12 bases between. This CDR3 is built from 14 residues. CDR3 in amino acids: CASGFATGSSPLHF. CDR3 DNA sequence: TGTGCTAGTGGTTTTGCTACAGGGAGTTCACCCCTCCACTTT.

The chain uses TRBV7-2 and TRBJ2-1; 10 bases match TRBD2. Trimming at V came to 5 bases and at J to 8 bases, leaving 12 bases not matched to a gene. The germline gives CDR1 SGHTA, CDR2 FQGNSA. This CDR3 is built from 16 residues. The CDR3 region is CASSLGASGGLDEQFF. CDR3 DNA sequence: TGTGCCAGCAGCCTAGGGGCTAGCGGGGGTTTGGATGAGCAGTTCTTC.

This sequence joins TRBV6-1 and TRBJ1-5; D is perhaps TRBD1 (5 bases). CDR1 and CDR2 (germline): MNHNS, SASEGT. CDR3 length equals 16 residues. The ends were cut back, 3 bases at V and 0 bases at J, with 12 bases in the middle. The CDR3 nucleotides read TGTGCCAGCAGTGACGGCTGGGGGGATAGCAATCAGCCCCAGCATTTT. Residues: CASSDGWGDSNQPQHF.

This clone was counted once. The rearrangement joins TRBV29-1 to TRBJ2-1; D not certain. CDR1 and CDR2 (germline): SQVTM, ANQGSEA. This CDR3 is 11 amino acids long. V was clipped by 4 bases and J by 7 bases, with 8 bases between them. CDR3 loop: CSVASANEQFF. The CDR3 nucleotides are TGCAGCGTTGCTTCTGCGAATGAGCAGTTCTTC.

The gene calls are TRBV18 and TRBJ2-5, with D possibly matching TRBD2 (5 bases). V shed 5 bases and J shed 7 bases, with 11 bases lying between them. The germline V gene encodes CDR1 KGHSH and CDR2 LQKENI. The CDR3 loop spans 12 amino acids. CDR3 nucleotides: TGTGCCAGCTCAGCGGGCGAGAGGACCCAGTACTTC. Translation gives CASSAGERTQYF. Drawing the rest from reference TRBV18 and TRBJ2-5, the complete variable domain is NAGVMQNPRHLVRRRGQEARLRCSPMKGHSHVYWYRQLPEEGLKFMVYLQKENIIDESGMPKERFSAEFPKEGPSILRIQQVVRGDSAAYFCASSAGERTQYFGPGTRLLVL.

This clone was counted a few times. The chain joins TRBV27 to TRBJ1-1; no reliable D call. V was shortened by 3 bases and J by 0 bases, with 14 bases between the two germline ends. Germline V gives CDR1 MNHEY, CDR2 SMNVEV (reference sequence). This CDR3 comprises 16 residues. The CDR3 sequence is CASSFQRPQMNTEAFF. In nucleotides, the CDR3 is TGTGCCAGCAGTTTCCAACGGCCACAGATGAACACTGAAGCTTTCTTT.

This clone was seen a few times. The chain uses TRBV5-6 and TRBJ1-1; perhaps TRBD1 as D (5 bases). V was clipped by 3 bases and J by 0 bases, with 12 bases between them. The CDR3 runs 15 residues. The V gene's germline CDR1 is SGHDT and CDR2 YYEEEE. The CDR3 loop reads CASSSLGGLNTEAFF. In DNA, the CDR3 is TGTGCCAGCAGCTCGCTGGGGGGACTGAACACTGAAGCTTTCTTT.

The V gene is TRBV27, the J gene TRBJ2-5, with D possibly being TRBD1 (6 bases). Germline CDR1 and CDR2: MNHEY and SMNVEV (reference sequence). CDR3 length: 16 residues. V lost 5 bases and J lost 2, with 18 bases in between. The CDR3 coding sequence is TGTGCCAGCAGTCCCCGTGGGGGCAGGGGACAAGAGACCCAGTACTTC. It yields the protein CASSPRGGRGQETQYF.

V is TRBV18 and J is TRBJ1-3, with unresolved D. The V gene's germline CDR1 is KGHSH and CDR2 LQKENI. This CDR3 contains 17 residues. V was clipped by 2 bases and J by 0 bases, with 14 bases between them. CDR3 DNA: TGTGCCAGCTCACCAGCCGGACGCCGGAGCTCTGGAAACACCATATATTTT. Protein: CASSPAGRRSSGNTIYF. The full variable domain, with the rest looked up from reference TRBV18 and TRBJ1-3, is NAGVMQNPRHLVRRRGQEARLRCSPMKGHSHVYWYRQLPEEGLKFMVYLQKENIIDESGMPKERFSAEFPKEGPSILRIQQVVRGDSAAYFCASSPAGRRSSGNTIYFGEGSWLTVV.

The CDR3 DNA reads TGTGCCAGCAGCTTAGTAGGGGGGGCGGGCACAGATACGCAGTATTTT. This gives the protein CASSLVGGAGTDTQYF. The chain combines TRBV5-4 with TRBJ2-3, with D possibly matching TRBD2 (7 bases). CDR3 length: 16 residues. CDR1 is SGHNT, CDR2 YYREEE, per germline (reference sequence). The V end was cut by 2 bases, the J end by 1 base, with 14 bases between. The full variable domain, completed using reference TRBV5-4 and TRBJ2-3, is ETGVTQSPTHLIKTRGQQVTLRCSSQSGHNTVSWYQQALGQGPQFIFQYYREEENGRGNFPPRFSGLQFPNYSSELNVNALELDDSALYLCASSLVGGAGTDTQYFGPGTRLTVL.